This T cell receptor (beta chain) was recovered during a study of blood T cell repertoires in COVID-19. The CDR3 consists of 14 residues. Germline trimming cut 4 bases from V and 7 bases from J; bases unmatched to any gene: 8. Germline V lookup: CDR1 LGHDT, CDR2 YNNKEL (reference sequence). Measured with immunoSEQ multiplex PCR; TCRdb has only the in-frame clones, and not every one. The sample has about 280,000 clones; roughly 90% are singletons. The V gene is TRBV3-1 (or the pseudogene TRBV3-2), the J gene TRBJ1-2; TRBD1 matches 8 bases. The source of this sequence is a woman aged 18 to 35 with acute COVID-19. Sequencing was done on a sample of PBMCs or T cells enriched from blood (not recorded which). The chain's CDR3 is CASSLWTGYGGYTF. The CDR3 DNA is TGTGCCAGCAGCCTCTGGACAGGGTACGGTGGCTACACCTTC.